This T cell receptor beta chain was captured by sequencing in a study of cytomegalovirus exposure and HLA in healthy donors. V lost 4 bases, J lost 1 base, and 14 bases lay in between. The germline V gene has CDR1 SGHNT and CDR2 YYREEE (reference sequence). This CDR3 has 15 residues. In the PCR, 60 Vbeta and 13 Jbeta primers were used. Profiled with immunoSEQ multiplex PCR; TCRdb holds only in-frame clones, not every one. This sample's table reports 150,000 to 200,000 clones. The receptor was isolated from a woman under 30 in good health and CMV-seropositive. The sequenced sample was PBMCs. This chain joins TRBV5-4 and TRBJ1-2, with D hard to call. The CDR3 sequence: CASSLTTGSNYGYTF. CDR3 nucleotides: TGTGCCAGCAGCCTAACTACCGGGAGTAACTATGGCTACACCTTC.